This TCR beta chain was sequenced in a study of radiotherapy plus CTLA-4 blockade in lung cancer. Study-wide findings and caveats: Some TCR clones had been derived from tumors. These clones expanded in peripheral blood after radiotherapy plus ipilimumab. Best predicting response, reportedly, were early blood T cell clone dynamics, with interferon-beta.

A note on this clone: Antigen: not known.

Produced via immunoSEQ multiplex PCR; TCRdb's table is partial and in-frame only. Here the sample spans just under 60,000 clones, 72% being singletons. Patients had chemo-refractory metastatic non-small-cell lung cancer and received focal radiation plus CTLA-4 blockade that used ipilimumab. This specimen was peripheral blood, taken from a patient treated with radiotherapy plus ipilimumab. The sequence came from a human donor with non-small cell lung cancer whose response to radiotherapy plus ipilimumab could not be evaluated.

CDR3 amino acids: CASSQDYSNEQYF. The CDR3 DNA reads as TGCGCCAGCAGCCAAGACTACAGTAATGAACAGTACTTC. The chain joins TRBV1 to TRBJ2-7; TRBD1, the table's D call, lacks a check against the DNA. TRBV1 is described as a pseudogene. The CDR3 is made up of 13 amino acids.